The following is a TCR beta chain sequence with its context. Cohort allocation depended upon clinical history that participants reported. Each recovered donor of Cohort 3 presented with two negative PCRs, clearance, or symptom resolution. TCRdb keeps only in-frame clones here, not all; method: immunoSEQ multiplex PCR. The sample consists of roughly 500,000 clones, 88% of them appearing once. This entry comes from a study of blood T cell repertoires in COVID-19. Study as a whole: Italy, Spain and the United States were the sources of the convalescent and acute COVID-19 samples. Sources were T cells, B-cell-depleted T cells, or PBMCs; the material itself was cDNA or gDNA.

Germline assignment: CDR1 MGHDK and CDR2 SYGVNS. CDR3 size: 16 residues. V lost 6 bases and J lost 2, with 16 bases in between. The TCR comes from a woman aged 60-75 years who had recovered from COVID-19. The V and J genes are TRBV25-1 and TRBJ1-4; D possibly corresponds to TRBD1 (6 bases). Sequenced input: PBMCs or T cells enriched from blood (not recorded which). The CDR3 DNA reads TGTGCCAGCAGCCGCTTTTGGGGGCCCACTAATGAAAAACTGTTTTTT. Protein sequence: CASSRFWGPTNEKLFF. Based on the CDR3 plus reference TRBV25-1 and TRBJ1-4, the full variable domain is EADIYQTPRYLVIGTGKKITLECSQTMGHDKMYWYQQDPGMELHLIHYSYGVNSTEKGDLSSESTVSRIRTEHFPLTLESARPSHTSQYLCASSRFWGPTNEKLFFGSGTQLSVL.